This T cell receptor (beta chain) was recovered during a study of cytomegalovirus exposure and HLA in healthy donors. The CDR3 is 15 residues long. CDR1 is SGHVS and CDR2 is FQNEAQ in the germline V gene. The PCR made use of 60 Vbeta and 13 Jbeta primers. This table comes from immunoSEQ multiplex PCR, and its TCRdb copy is limited to in-frame clones, with some not included. The sample carries approximately 190,000 clones, around 83% recorded once. The source is a woman between 45 and 65 years old in good health and CMV-seropositive. Sequenced material: PBMCs. The chain recombines TRBV7-8 with TRBJ2-5; maybe TRBD1 (5 bases). The DNA end is more similar to TRBJ2-7, so the J call may be wrong. CDR3 loop: CASSLAQGYRYEQYF. In nucleotides, the CDR3 is TGTGCCAGCAGCTTAGCGCAGGGTTATCGCTACGAGCAGTACTTC.